This TCR beta chain is from a study of blood T cell repertoires in COVID-19. Study-level information: The origin of the acute and convalescent COVID-19 samples was the United States, Italy and Spain. PBMCs, B-cell-depleted T cells, or T cells provided the cDNA or gDNA that made up the material.

Germline CDR1 is MNHEY and CDR2 is SVGEGT. J gave up 4 bases and V 5 bases, and 10 bases lay outside the gene matches. The CDR3 is 15 amino acids. Per the original data handling: Using reference gene primer amplification, nucleated cell counts were estimated. TCRdb's table, derived via immunoSEQ multiplex PCR, lists solely in-frame clones and lacks some. V and J calls and clone size are as listed in that table; D and trimming were resolved from the DNA. The data contain about 310,000 clones, around 86% of them singletons. The origin of this receptor is a man aged 50 or older with active or convalescent COVID-19. Sequenced material: peripheral blood. The V call is TRBV6-2 or TRBV6-3, the J call TRBJ1-2, with 7 bases that match TRBD1. The CDR3 region is CASSDYRGPGYGYTF. CDR3 in DNA: TGTGCCAGCAGTGACTACAGGGGACCCGGCTATGGCTACACCTTC.